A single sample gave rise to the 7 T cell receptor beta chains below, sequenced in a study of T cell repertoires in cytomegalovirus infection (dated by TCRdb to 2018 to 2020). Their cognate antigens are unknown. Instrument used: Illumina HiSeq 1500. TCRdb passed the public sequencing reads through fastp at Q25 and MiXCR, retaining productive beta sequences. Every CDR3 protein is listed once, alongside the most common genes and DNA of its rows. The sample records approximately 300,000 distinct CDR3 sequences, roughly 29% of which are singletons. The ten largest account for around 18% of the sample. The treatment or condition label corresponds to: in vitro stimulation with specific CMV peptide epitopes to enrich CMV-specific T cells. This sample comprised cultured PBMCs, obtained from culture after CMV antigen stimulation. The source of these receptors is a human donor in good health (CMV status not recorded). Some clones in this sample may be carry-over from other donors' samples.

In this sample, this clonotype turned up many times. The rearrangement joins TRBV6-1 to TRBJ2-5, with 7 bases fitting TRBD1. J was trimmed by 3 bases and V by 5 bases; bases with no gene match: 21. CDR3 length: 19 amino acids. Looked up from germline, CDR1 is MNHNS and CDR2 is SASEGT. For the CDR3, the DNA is TGTGCCAGCAGTACTTGGGGGTTTAGAGACAGGGTAGGAGAAGAGACCCAGTACTTC. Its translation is CASSTWGFRDRVGEETQYF.

The CDR3 nucleotides read TGTGCCAGTAGTATCTTACCCGGGACGGCAAACACTGAAGCTTTCTTT. This sequence encodes CASSILPGTANTEAFF. This rearrangement joins TRBV19 to TRBJ1-1; D may be TRBD1 (5 bases). Germline values: CDR1 LNHDA, CDR2 SQIVND (reference sequence). V was shortened by 3 bases and J by 2 bases, with 16 bases between the two germline ends. CDR3 size: 16 residues.

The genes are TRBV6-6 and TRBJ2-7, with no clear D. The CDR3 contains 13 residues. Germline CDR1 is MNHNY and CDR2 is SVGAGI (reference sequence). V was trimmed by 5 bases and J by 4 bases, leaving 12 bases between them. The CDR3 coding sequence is TGTGCCAGCAGTCGTAATTACATGTACGAGCAGTACTTC. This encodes CASSRNYMYEQYF.

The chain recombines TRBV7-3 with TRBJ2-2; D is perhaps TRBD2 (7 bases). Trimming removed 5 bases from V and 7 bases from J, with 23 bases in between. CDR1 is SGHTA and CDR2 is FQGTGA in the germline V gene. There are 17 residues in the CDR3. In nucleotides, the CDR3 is TGTGCCAGCAGCCCCCACCTAGGGGGGGCCGGTGGCGGGGAGCTGTTTTTT. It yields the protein CASSPHLGGAGGGELFF.

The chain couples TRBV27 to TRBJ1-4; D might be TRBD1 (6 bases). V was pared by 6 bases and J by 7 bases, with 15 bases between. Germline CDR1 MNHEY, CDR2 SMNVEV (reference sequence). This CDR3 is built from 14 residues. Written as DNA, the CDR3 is TGTGCCAGCAGAACCTCGGGACAAGGTGAAAAACTGTTTTTT. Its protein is CASRTSGQGEKLFF.

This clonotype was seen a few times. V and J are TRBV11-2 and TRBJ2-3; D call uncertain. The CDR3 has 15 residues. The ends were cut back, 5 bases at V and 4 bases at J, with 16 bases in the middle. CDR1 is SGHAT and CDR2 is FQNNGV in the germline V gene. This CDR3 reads CASSQEIVGADTQYF. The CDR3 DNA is TGTGCCAGCAGCCAGGAAATCGTGGGTGCAGATACGCAGTATTTT.

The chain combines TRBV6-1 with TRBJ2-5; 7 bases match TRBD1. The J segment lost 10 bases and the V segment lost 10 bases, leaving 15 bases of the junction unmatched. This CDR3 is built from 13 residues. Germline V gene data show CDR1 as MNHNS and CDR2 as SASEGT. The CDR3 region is CATQQGRSVSQYF. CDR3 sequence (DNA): TGTGCCACCCAACAGGGGCGGAGTGTAAGCCAGTACTTC.